The T cell receptor beta chain under discussion was sequenced for a study of early T cells in non-severe SARS-CoV-2 infection. Study in general: From unsorted whole blood, bulk RNA was sequenced, and the chains remained unpaired.

Only a few counts were recorded for this clonotype. Its target is unknown. In the library, individual cDNA molecules carried attached unique molecular identifiers. TCRdb reprocessed the 5' RACE reads via MiXCR and lists one record per CDR3 protein. The repertoire holds some 64,000 distinct CDR3 sequences, 7% to 10% seen once, with over 10% in the top ten. Study-level results: VDJdb-based annotation leaned toward anti-spike CD8 responses and missed private and CD4 specificities.

The sequence was collected from an adult who was a healthcare worker with PCR-confirmed SARS-CoV-2 infection or an uninfected control (not recorded which). The starting material was whole blood, obtained at baseline.

The CDR3 reads CASSLARGTGLMSPLHF. The CDR3 nucleotides read TGTGCCAGCAGCTTAGCCCGTGGGACAGGGTTGATGTCACCCCTCCACTTT. This chain uses TRBV7-9 with TRBJ1-6, with TRBD1 matching 9 bases. CDR1 is SEHNR, CDR2 FQNEAQ, per germline (reference sequence). After removal of 0 bases from V and 10 bases from J, the junction contained 10 bases not matched to a gene. CDR3 length: 17 residues.